This T cell receptor beta chain was sequenced during a study of blood T cell repertoires in COVID-19. Study information: Italy, Spain and the United States were the sources of the convalescent and acute COVID-19 samples. PBMCs, B-cell-depleted T cells, or T cells were the source of the cDNA or gDNA that made up the material.

In the original analysis: Reference gene primer amplification yielded estimated nucleated cell counts. This table comes from immunoSEQ multiplex PCR, and its TCRdb copy is limited to in-frame clones, with some not included. The DNA was the basis for D and trimming; V, J and clone size are from that table. The sample holds 250,000 to 300,000 clones, approximately 80% seen once. The germline V and J ends were trimmed by 0 bases and 3 bases, with 7 bases remaining between them. Germline V gene sequence: CDR1 SGHRS, CDR2 YFSETQ. CDR3 length: 14 amino acids. The chain is built from TRBV5-1 and TRBJ1-5, with D perhaps matching TRBD1 (6 bases). Sequenced: peripheral blood. The TCR sequence derives from a woman aged 55-70 years with active or convalescent COVID-19. The CDR3 coding sequence is TGCGCCAGCAGCTTGGCAGGGGCCAATCAGCCCCAGCATTTT. Residues: CASSLAGANQPQHF.